These 25 T cell receptor beta chains were all obtained from the same sample, sequenced in a study of Ad26.COV2.S vaccination and SARS-CoV-2 variants. Data came from immunoSEQ multiplex PCR; TCRdb stores just in-frame clones and leaves some out. The sample holds about 400,000 clones; roughly 90% are singletons and the top ten take 3.6%. Treatment indicated: over 15 received Ad26.COV2.S at low or high dose, single or two shots; roughly 5 received placebo; per-sample allocation not given. The samples date from day 63 after the first vaccine or placebo injection. The input for sequencing was peripheral blood, taken in a trial of Ad26.COV2.S vaccine versus placebo. The receptors here all came from a person between 18 and 59 years old who received the Ad26.COV2.S COVID-19 vaccine or a placebo.

This clone showed up just once. The V call is TRBV2, the J call TRBJ2-1; maybe TRBD1 (5 bases). Per the germline V gene, CDR1 is SNHLY and CDR2 is FYNNEI. The CDR3 has 15 residues. V lost 5 bases and J lost 0, with 11 bases in between. The CDR3 DNA sequence: TGTGCCAGCAGTTGGGTTAGGGGCTCCTACAATGAGCAGTTCTTC. This translates into CASSWVRGSYNEQFF.

The J gene is TRBJ1-5, the V gene TRBV11-2; D gene unclear. CDR3 length equals 14 residues. Germline values: CDR1 SGHAT, CDR2 FQNNGV. V was clipped by 5 bases and J by 1 base, with 9 bases between them. Here the CDR3 reads CASSPSGSNQPQHF. CDR3 DNA: TGTGCCAGCAGCCCCTCGGGGAGCAATCAGCCCCAGCATTTT.

This clone was seen a single time. This sequence joins TRBV5-4 and TRBJ2-3; TRBD1 matches at 9 bases. Germline V CDR1 and CDR2: SGHNT, YYREEE (reference sequence). After removal of 0 bases from V and 2 bases from J, the junction contained 1 base not matched to a gene. CDR3 length: 15 amino acids. The CDR3 loop reads CASSLDRGPTDTQYF. As DNA, the CDR3 is TGTGCCAGCAGCTTGGACAGGGGGCCCACAGATACGCAGTATTTT.

This chain links TRBV4-3 with TRBJ2-2, with 7 bases matching TRBD1. The V gene's germline CDR1 is LGHNA and CDR2 YSLEER. Trimming at V came to 1 base and at J to 3 bases, leaving 5 bases not matched to a gene. The CDR3 length is 16 residues. The CDR3 loop is CASSQGVGGDTGELFF. The CDR3 bases are TGCGCCAGCAGCCAAGGCGTAGGGGGCGACACCGGGGAGCTGTTTTTT.

The J gene is TRBJ1-6, the V gene TRBV10-3; D remains ambiguous. The CDR3 spans 15 residues. The V gene's germline CDR1 is ENHRY and CDR2 SYGVKD. V lost 1 base to trimming and J lost 6 bases, with 10 bases between them. DNA for the CDR3: TGTGCCATCAGTGAGTGGGCCTTGGGTAATTCACCCCTCCACTTT. The encoded protein is CAISEWALGNSPLHF.

CDR3 amino acids: CASSLGTRGYGYTF. The CDR3 region has the DNA TGTGCCAGCAGCTTGGGGACTAGAGGGTATGGCTACACCTTC. The rearrangement uses TRBV5-4 and TRBJ1-2; D unresolved. The CDR3 loop spans 14 amino acids. Germline-derived CDR1 and CDR2 are SGHNT and YYREEE (reference sequence). The V gene lost 0 bases and the J gene lost 5 bases, with 11 bases spanning the gap.

The rearrangement uses TRBV28 and TRBJ2-1; 8 nucleotides agree with TRBD2. V shed 7 bases and J 9 bases; nucleotides not matched to a gene: 8. This CDR3 contains 13 residues. Germline CDR1 reads MDHEN; CDR2 reads SYDVKM. DNA for the CDR3: TGTGCCAGCAACGGGGGGGCCAGTGGTGAGCAGTTCTTC. It encodes CASNGGASGEQFF.

This clone occurred a few times. The rearrangement joins TRBV27 to TRBJ2-7, with D possibly TRBD2 on 6 matching bases. The CDR3 extends over 14 amino acids. Trimming left V 8 bases short and J 0 bases short, with 14 bases between. The V gene's germline CDR1 is MNHEY and CDR2 SMNVEV (reference sequence). The CDR3 protein is CASASREVSYEQYF. CDR3 nucleotide sequence: TGTGCCAGCGCCTCCAGGGAGGTCTCCTACGAGCAGTACTTC.

DNA for the CDR3: TGCAGCGTCGGGACAGGGGATCGTAATGGCTACACCTTC. It codes for CSVGTGDRNGYTF. The V call is TRBV29-1, the J call TRBJ1-2; 10 bases align to TRBD1. Germline V CDR1 and CDR2: SQVTM, ANQGSEA. V trimming: 6 bases; J trimming: 6 bases; junction bases outside the gene matches: 7. This CDR3 is 13 amino acids long.

The chain joins TRBV13 to TRBJ2-2; D is ambiguous. The V gene lost 1 base and the J gene lost 7 bases, with 10 bases spanning the gap. The germline gives CDR1 PRHDT, CDR2 FYEKMQ (reference sequence). The CDR3 spans 14 residues. CDR3 nucleotides: TGTGCCAGCAGCTTAGATTTGGCGGTCGGGGAGCTGTTTTTT. Translation gives CASSLDLAVGELFF.

The V and J genes are TRBV10-1 and TRBJ2-2; 10 nucleotides match TRBD1. The CDR3 runs to 17 residues. Germline V gives CDR1 WNHNN, CDR2 SYGVQD (reference sequence). J was trimmed by 4 bases and V by 2 bases; bases with no gene match: 7. Written as DNA, the CDR3 is TGCGCCAGCAGTGAGGGGTCGGACAGGGGGAGCACCGGGGAGCTGTTTTTT. Translating gives CASSEGSDRGSTGELFF.

The chain carries TRBV7-8 and TRBJ2-3, with D perhaps TRBD1 (5 bases). Germline V gene lookup returns CDR1 SGHVS and CDR2 FQNEAQ. Trimming shortened V by 5 bases and J by 0 bases, and 12 bases separated the two germline ends. The CDR3 is 15 amino acids. CDR3 nucleotide sequence: TGTGCCAGCAGCCCCTTAGGGGCCAGCACAGATACGCAGTATTTT. Protein sequence: CASSPLGASTDTQYF.

The chain carries TRBV7-9 and TRBJ1-2, with 8 positions matching TRBD1. Trimming removed 4 bases from V and 0 bases from J; junction bases left unmatched: 10. The CDR3 is made up of 17 amino acids. Germline CDR1 and CDR2: SEHNR and FQNEAQ (reference sequence). The CDR3 DNA reads TGTGCCAGCAGCTCCACGACAGGGGCCCCTTCTAACTATGGCTACACCTTC. Translated, it gives CASSSTTGAPSNYGYTF.

This sequence joins TRBV5-1 and TRBJ1-2; the D gene is possibly TRBD1 (6 bases). V was trimmed by 1 base and J by 0 bases, leaving 7 bases between them. The CDR3 has 14 amino acids. Germline-derived CDR1 and CDR2 are SGHRS and YFSETQ. The CDR3 is CASSLRGANYGYTF. DNA for the CDR3: TGCGCCAGCAGCTTGAGGGGGGCTAACTATGGCTACACCTTC.

This chain joins TRBV7-9 and TRBJ2-5; D is uncertain. CDR3 length equals 13 residues. From germline, CDR1 is SEHNR and CDR2 FQNEAQ (reference sequence). With 8 bases removed from V and 2 bases from J, the gap between germline ends came to 12 bases. The DNA for the CDR3 is TGTGCCAGCGGCAGTAAGATGCAAGAGACCCAGTACTTC. Encoded protein: CASGSKMQETQYF.

The chain is built from TRBV10-1 and TRBJ2-7, with D unresolved. Looked up from germline, CDR1 is WNHNN and CDR2 is SYGVQD (reference sequence). V shed 6 bases and J shed 6 bases, with 15 bases lying between them. The CDR3 sequence is 13 residues long. This chain's CDR3 is CASSDGPSAEQYF. In nucleotides, the CDR3 is TGCGCCAGCAGCGACGGACCCTCGGCCGAGCAGTACTTC.

The J gene is TRBJ2-7, the V gene TRBV4-3; D possibly corresponds to TRBD1 (6 bases). Trimming stripped 3 bases from V and 3 bases from J, with 12 bases between. This CDR3 contains 14 residues. Germline V gene lookup returns CDR1 LGHNA and CDR2 YSLEER. CDR3 coding DNA: TGCGCCAGCAGCCAGGGGACACCCCGCTACGAGCAGTACTTC. It codes for CASSQGTPRYEQYF.

The sample holds one count of this clone. This chain uses TRBV20-1 with TRBJ2-3, with unresolved D. This CDR3 region has 11 residues. The V and J ends lost 0 bases and 6 bases respectively, with 4 bases between them. The germline CDR1 and CDR2 sequences are DFQATT and SNEGSKA (reference sequence). CDR3 DNA sequence: TGCAGTGCTAGAGACCTGGATACGCAGTATTTT. Translated, it gives CSARDLDTQYF.

The chain joins TRBV29-1 to TRBJ2-1, with D possibly matching TRBD2 (5 bases). The germline CDR1 and CDR2 sequences are SQVTM and ANQGSEA. CDR3 length: 12 amino acids. V lost 6 bases and J 4 bases, leaving 10 bases between the germline ends. The CDR3 DNA is TGCAGCGTGGAGACTATTTACAATGAGCAGTTCTTC. Protein: CSVETIYNEQFF.

V is TRBV10-3 and J is TRBJ2-3; possibly TRBD1 for D (6 bases). Trimming stripped 9 bases from V and 1 base from J, with 14 bases between. CDR1 and CDR2 (germline): ENHRY, SYGVKD. The CDR3 runs to 14 residues. DNA for the CDR3: TGTGCCATTCAAAACAGGGAGCGCACAGATACGCAGTATTTT. Translating it yields CAIQNRERTDTQYF.

V and J are TRBV19 and TRBJ2-7; either TRBD1 or TRBD2 may fit D (5 bases each). Per germline, CDR1 LNHDA and CDR2 SQIVND (reference sequence). V was cut by 0 bases and J by 6 bases, with 18 bases left in between. The CDR3 loop spans 16 amino acids. CDR3 DNA sequence: TGTGCCAGTAGTATAGATGGGCAGGGCTTAAGCGGCGAGCAGTACTTC. It specifies CASSIDGQGLSGEQYF.

Concerning this clone itself: Within the sample, other DNA sequences also encode this same CDR3. The chain employs TRBV27 and TRBJ1-1, with unresolved D. Trimming took 0 bases from V and 5 from J, leaving 7 bases between them. The CDR3 loop spans 13 amino acids. CDR1 MNHEY and CDR2 SMNVEV come from the germline V gene (reference sequence). This chain's CDR3 is CASSLSSVTEAFF. CDR3 in DNA: TGTGCCAGCAGTTTATCGAGCGTTACTGAAGCTTTCTTT.

This clone appeared once. The V gene is TRBV30, the J gene TRBJ1-5, with 11 positions matching TRBD1. The germline V gene has CDR1 GTSNPN and CDR2 SVGIG (reference sequence). The CDR3 extends over 17 amino acids. CDR3 nucleotide sequence: TGTGTCTCCCACCCCGGACAGGGGGCTGAGGGCAATCAGCCCCAGCATTTT. Translation: CVSHPGQGAEGNQPQHF.

The chain combines TRBV6-1 with TRBJ1-1, with no clear D. Deletions cut 0 bases from V and 5 bases from J, with 16 bases between. The CDR3 length is 16 residues. Germline loops: CDR1 MNHNS, CDR2 SASEGT. The CDR3 region is CASSEALRPSGTEAFF. CDR3 coding DNA: TGTGCCAGCAGTGAAGCGCTTCGTCCAAGTGGGACTGAAGCTTTCTTT.

This clone came up once. V and J are TRBV5-5 and TRBJ2-5, with D perhaps matching TRBD1 (5 bases). The V end lost 0 bases, the J end lost 3 bases, and 9 bases lay between the germline ends. In germline, CDR1 is SGHKS, CDR2 YYEKEE (reference sequence). CDR3 length equals 14 residues. The CDR3 reads CASSLGGWEETQYF. The CDR3 nucleotides are TGTGCCAGCAGCTTGGGGGGCTGGGAAGAGACCCAGTACTTC.